This entry describes one T cell receptor beta chain. No antigen is known for it. This CDR3 is 14 amino acids long. Germline CDR1 reads LGHNA; CDR2 reads YSLEER. V lost 0 bases to trimming and J lost 7 bases, with 9 bases between them. This sample was included in a study of cytomegalovirus exposure and HLA in healthy donors. Study results and limitations: An analysis that came later showed most CMV-associated TCR beta chains appearing HLA-restricted.

Use of 60 Vbeta and 13 Jbeta primers characterized the PCR. Assay used: immunoSEQ multiplex PCR; TCRdb lists only in-frame clones, some missing. The table lists about 160,000 clones, over 60% of them singletons. The chain uses TRBV4-3 and TRBJ1-4; D possibly corresponds to TRBD1 (5 bases). Sequencing used PBMCs. The clonotype originates from a woman aged 25 to 39 in good health and CMV-seronegative. CDR3 sequence: CASSQDAGGEKLFF. CDR3 bases: TGCGCCAGCAGCCAAGACGCGGGGGGTGAAAAACTGTTTTTT.